What follows describes a single T cell receptor beta chain. Its specificity is unknown. The CDR3 covers 19 residues. Germline-derived CDR1 and CDR2 are ENHRY and SYGVKD. Trimming removed 3 bases from V and 1 base from J, with 21 bases in between. These data belong to a study of cytomegalovirus exposure and HLA in healthy donors. Whole-study results and caveats: With later analysis, a missense DCLRE1C variant became linked to TCR beta V- and J-gene trimming.

The PCR made use of 60 Vbeta and 13 Jbeta primers. The repertoire was sequenced with immunoSEQ multiplex PCR; TCRdb's copy has only in-frame clones and lacks some. The data show over 85,000 clones, around 83% seen once. The sample comprised PBMCs. V is TRBV10-3 and J is TRBJ2-2; maybe TRBD1 (6 bases). This clonotype was obtained from a female donor in good health and CMV-seropositive. The CDR3 DNA sequence: TGTGCCATCAGTGACGTAATCTTTATTGGGGGCCTGAACACCGGGGAGCTGTTTTTT. Protein sequence: CAISDVIFIGGLNTGELFF.